These 19 T cell receptor beta chains were sequenced from one sample in a study of monozygotic twins with inflammatory bowel disease. For each CDR3 protein, TCRdb gives one entry from its re-call of the 5' RACE reads, without DNA. The sample includes 95,000 to 110,000 distinct CDR3 sequences. The sample consisted of blood. Receptor source: a human donor with ulcerative colitis or Crohn's disease, or a healthy co-twin of an affected twin (not recorded which).

The chain carries TRBV14 and TRBJ1-6. The germline V gene encodes CDR1 SGHDN and CDR2 FVKESK. This CDR3 is 13 amino acids long. CDR3 residues: CASSQVPNSPLHF.

CDR3 sequence: CSARVAGGETQYF. The chain combines TRBV20-1 with TRBJ2-5; TCRdb reports TRBD2, a call that lacks DNA to check it against. Germline loops: CDR1 DFQATT, CDR2 SNEGSKA (reference sequence). CDR3 length equals 13 residues.

V and J are TRBV29-1 and TRBJ2-7; absent DNA, TCRdb's TRBD1 call cannot be checked. This CDR3 contains 16 residues. CDR1 and CDR2 (germline): SQVTM, ANQGSEA. The chain's CDR3 is CSVQQGFGLSSYEQYF.

The J gene is TRBJ2-3, the V gene TRBV20-1; without DNA, the TCRdb call of TRBD2 cannot be checked. Germline V lookup: CDR1 DFQATT, CDR2 SNEGSKA (reference sequence). There are 12 residues in the CDR3. The CDR3 sequence: CSASGSGDTQYF.

The chain joins TRBV5-1 to TRBJ1-1; TCRdb outputs TRBD1, but without DNA this stays unchecked. Germline V gene data show CDR1 as SGHRS and CDR2 as YFSETQ. The CDR3 spans 14 residues. The CDR3 loop is CASSLGGQNTEAFF.

This chain links TRBV7-2 with TRBJ2-3. This CDR3 is 12 amino acids long. Germline CDR1 is SGHTA and CDR2 is FQGNSA. CDR3 sequence reads: CASSEQTRFQYF. The variable domain in full, with the rest retrieved from reference TRBV7-2 and TRBJ2-3, is GAGVSQSPSNKVTEKGKDVELRCDPISGHTALYWYRQSLGQGLEFLIYFQGNSAPDKSGLPSDRFSAERTGGSVSTLTIQRTQQEDSAVYLCASSEQTRFQYFGPGTRLTVL.

V is TRBV19 and J is TRBJ1-3; the D call of TRBD1 rests on TCRdb alone, since no DNA is present to check it. The CDR3 totals 16 residues. The V gene's germline CDR1 is LNHDA and CDR2 SQIVND (reference sequence). CDR3 in amino acids: CASTSRPWGQGNTIYF.

The chain is built from TRBV27 and TRBJ1-1. This CDR3 region has 15 residues. Germline-derived CDR1 and CDR2 are MNHEY and SMNVEV (reference sequence). The CDR3 loop is CASSSLGRANTEAFF.

The chain links TRBV12-3 or TRBV12-4 to TRBJ2-7. This CDR3 contains 14 residues. The CDR3 protein is CASSLVLEGGEQYF.

The V call is TRBV20-1, the J call TRBJ2-3; TCRdb gives TRBD2 as the D gene, but with no DNA this cannot be confirmed. CDR3 length equals 15 residues. Germline loops: CDR1 DFQATT, CDR2 SNEGSKA (reference sequence). This CDR3 reads CSALPGGLGTDTQYF.

The V and J genes are TRBV3-1 and TRBJ2-2; without DNA, the TCRdb call of TRBD1 cannot be checked. CDR3 length equals 15 residues. CDR1 and CDR2 (germline): LGHDT, YNNKEL (reference sequence). The CDR3 sequence: CASSFGGANTGELFF.

The chain has TRBV12-3 or TRBV12-4 and TRBJ2-5; TCRdb outputs TRBD1, but without DNA this stays unchecked. This CDR3 contains 13 residues. CDR3 region: CASTPAYQETQYF.

V usage is TRBV3-1 and J usage is TRBJ1-1. Germline assignment: CDR1 LGHDT and CDR2 YNNKEL (reference sequence). This CDR3 comprises 12 residues. The CDR3 region is CASSQRDTEAFF.

The chain couples TRBV7-6 to TRBJ1-2. Germline V CDR1 and CDR2: SGHVS, FNYEAQ. CDR3 size: 14 residues. The CDR3 spells CASSLGVRDYGYTF.

V and J are TRBV20-1 and TRBJ2-6; TCRdb's D call of TRBD1 is untestable without DNA. The germline V gene encodes CDR1 DFQATT and CDR2 SNEGSKA (reference sequence). This CDR3 has 13 amino acids. The CDR3 loop is CSARDGTANVLTF.

The CDR3: CASRRGLVATNEKLFF. The V call is TRBV7-2, the J call TRBJ1-4. The CDR3 runs 16 residues. Looked up from germline, CDR1 is SGHTA and CDR2 is FQGNSA.

The J gene is TRBJ1-2, the V gene TRBV6-6; TCRdb reports TRBD1, a call that lacks DNA to check it against. This CDR3 has 13 amino acids. Germline CDR1 is MNHNY and CDR2 is SVGAGI (reference sequence). This CDR3 reads CASTEGGEMGYTF.

The rearrangement links TRBV2 to TRBJ2-1; TCRdb reports TRBD2, a call that lacks DNA to check it against. Germline V lookup: CDR1 SNHLY, CDR2 FYNNEI. This CDR3 is 14 amino acids long. The CDR3 region is CASRGLTSVDEQFF. The complete variable domain, with remaining parts taken from reference TRBV2 and TRBJ2-1, reads EPEVTQTPSHQVTQMGQEVILRCVPISNHLYFYWYRQILGQKVEFLVSFYNNEISEKSEIFDDQFSVERPDGSNFTLKIRSTKLEDSAMYFCASRGLTSVDEQFFGPGTRLTVL.

The J gene is TRBJ2-7, the V gene TRBV15. The CDR3 consists of 12 residues. CDR1 and CDR2 (germline): LNHNV, YYDKDF (reference sequence). The CDR3 sequence: CATSRDRASWYF. Full variable domain (missing parts from reference TRBV15 and TRBJ2-7): DAMVIQNPRYQVTQFGKPVTLSCSQTLNHNVMYWYQQKSSQAPKLLFHYYDKDFNNEADTPDNFQSRRPNTSFCFLDIRSPGLGDTAMYLCATSRDRASWYFGPGTRLTVT.